These 6 T cell receptor beta chains were sequenced from one sample in a study of T cells in Graves' hyperthyroidism and ophthalmopathy. Amplified TCR beta CDR3 regions came from RNA transcripts. Carried out on the TCR CDR3, a first-round RT-PCR used the HTBI primer set. TCRdb fed the multiplex PCR reads into MiXCR, producing one record per CDR3 protein. Of under 700,000 distinct CDR3 sequences listed, roughly 50% are singletons. The specimen sequenced was peripheral blood or thyroid tissue (not recorded which). The origin of the receptors is a woman aged 18-29 years with Graves' hyperthyroidism.

J is TRBJ2-5 and V is TRBV7-9; 10 nucleotides line up with TRBD2. Germline trimming cut 6 bases from V and 4 bases from J; bases unmatched to any gene: 2. The CDR3 spans 13 residues. Per the germline V gene, CDR1 is SEHNR and CDR2 is FQNEAQ (reference sequence). The CDR3 sequence is CASRIAGGETQYF. Here the CDR3 DNA reads TGTGCCAGCAGAATAGCGGGGGGAGAGACCCAGTACTTC.

Note on this clonotype: Since the CDR3 does not end with the conserved phenylalanine or tryptophan, this likely comes from a read error. No DNA is shown, since the ends of the CDR3 on it are uncertain; the CDR3 is the one TCRdb lists. The V and J genes are TRBV20-1 and TRBJ2-7; the DNA was not compared with TRBD2, the D call given in the table. The germline V gene has CDR1 DFQATT and CDR2 SNEGSKA (reference sequence). The CDR3 totals 8 residues, both ends included. The CDR3 sequence: CSAIDGTS.

The chain uses TRBV2 and TRBJ1-6; 7 bases agree with TRBD1. CDR1 and CDR2 (germline): SNHLY, FYNNEI. With V trimmed by 8 bases and J by 7 bases, 5 bases remained unmatched. CDR3 length: 13 amino acids. The CDR3 DNA is TGTGCCAGCGAGGGGACAGCAAATTCACCCCTCCACTTT. Protein sequence: CASEGTANSPLHF.

The table lists this clonotype with a few counts. The chain carries TRBV14 and TRBJ2-2; TRBD2 aligns across 7 bases. V lost 5 bases, J lost 0 bases, and 9 bases stayed unmatched. Per germline, CDR1 SGHDN and CDR2 FVKESK. This CDR3 has 17 amino acids. The CDR3 here is CASSASSSGTNTGELFF. In DNA, the CDR3 is TGTGCCAGCAGCGCGAGTTCTAGCGGAACGAACACCGGGGAGCTGTTTTTT.

The chain carries TRBV4-2 and TRBJ2-7; no definite D call. Trimming removed 3 bases at V and 3 bases at J, with 9 bases between. Germline CDR1 is LGHNA and CDR2 is YNFKEQ. The CDR3 loop spans 13 amino acids. CDR3 protein: CASSQPPDYEQYF. The CDR3 DNA follows: TGTGCCAGCAGCCAGCCCCCAGACTACGAGCAGTACTTC.

As regards this clonotype: The limits of the CDR3 on the DNA are not certain, so only TCRdb's listed CDR3 is given. V and J are TRBV9 and TRBJ1-2; the DNA was not used to check the table's D call, TRBD1. Counting both end residues, the CDR3 totals 15 amino acids. The germline gives CDR1 SGDLS, CDR2 YYNGEE. CDR3 region: CASSVGAGTGGARTF.